The T cell receptor (beta chain) under discussion was sequenced for a study of shared T cell receptors in the human thymus. Some clones are missing from TCRdb's copy, which holds only in-frame ones; the method was immunoSEQ multiplex PCR. The sample comprises some 760,000 clones, roughly 88% of which are singletons, and roughly 0.01% rests with the top ten. The CDR3 loop spans 16 amino acids. The V end lost 1 base, the J end lost 2 bases, and 13 bases lay between the germline ends. The germline gives CDR1 SGHRS, CDR2 YFSETQ. The sample was also linked to a second study, of human thymus T cells.

V usage is TRBV5-1 and J usage is TRBJ1-3; tentative D call: TRBD1 (5 bases). Sample: thymocytes. The TCR originated in a girl in the first two years of life with a congenital heart defect. CDR3 loop: CASSLNHGGTGNTIYF. CDR3 in DNA: TGCGCCAGCAGCTTGAATCATGGGGGGACTGGAAACACCATATATTTT.